Below are 20 T cell receptor beta chains sequenced from a single sample in a study of T cell responses to AZD1222 COVID-19 vaccine. Some clones are missing from TCRdb's copy, which holds only in-frame ones; the method was immunoSEQ multiplex PCR. The table shows around 75,000 clones, with roughly 81% occurring only once. The sequences come from peripheral blood, collected on day 0 of AZD1222 vaccination. The receptor source for this set is an adult in good health.

The rearrangement links TRBV6-5 to TRBJ1-5, with D perhaps TRBD1 (6 bases). CDR3 length: 14 residues. With 5 bases removed from V and 7 bases from J, the gap between germline ends came to 15 bases. Germline CDR1 MNHEY, CDR2 SVGAGI. The CDR3: CASSPTGIGQPQHF. CDR3 bases: TGTGCCAGCAGTCCCACAGGGATCGGGCAGCCCCAGCATTTT.

On this clone itself: Other nucleotide sequences in the sample specify the same CDR3. The rearrangement links TRBV7-2 to TRBJ2-5; possibly TRBD1 or TRBD2 for D (6 bases each). With 3 bases removed from V and 1 base from J, the gap between germline ends came to 9 bases. This CDR3 region has 14 residues. Germline CDR1 reads SGHTA; CDR2 reads FQGNSA. The CDR3 DNA reads TGTGCCAGCAGCTTCGGGGGCCCCCAAGAGACCCAGTACTTC. It translates to CASSFGGPQETQYF.

V gene TRBV7-9 combines with J gene TRBJ2-7, with D unclear. Germline assignment: CDR1 SEHNR and CDR2 FQNEAQ (reference sequence). This CDR3 region has 14 residues. Trimming left V 5 bases short and J 3 bases short, with 14 bases between. The CDR3 DNA is TGTGCCAGCAGCCCCCAGGCCACTATCTACGAGCAGTACTTC. This gives the protein CASSPQATIYEQYF.

The rearrangement joins TRBV5-1 to TRBJ2-2, with a possible D match to TRBD2 (5 bases). There are 16 residues in the CDR3. Germline CDR1 reads SGHRS; CDR2 reads YFSETQ. Deletions cut 0 bases from V and 4 bases from J, with 13 bases between. CDR3 DNA: TGCGCCAGCAGCTTGGGTGGTAGCGTTGGCACCGGGGAGCTGTTTTTT. It is translated as CASSLGGSVGTGELFF.

The chain couples TRBV7-8 to TRBJ2-7; 12 nucleotides align to TRBD1. Germline values: CDR1 SGHVS, CDR2 FQNEAQ. CDR3 length: 18 residues. J gave up 2 bases and V 5 bases, and 13 bases lay outside the gene matches. CDR3 sequence reads: CASSKSPGQGAIPYEQYF. The CDR3 coding sequence is TGTGCCAGCAGCAAGTCCCCGGGACAGGGGGCGATCCCCTACGAGCAGTACTTC.

This rearrangement joins TRBV9 to TRBJ1-2; perhaps TRBD1 as D (5 bases). Germline loops: CDR1 SGDLS, CDR2 YYNGEE. Trimming shortened V by 9 bases and J by 4 bases, and 10 bases separated the two germline ends. There are 11 residues in the CDR3. The CDR3, as DNA: TGTGCCACGGGGGGTACCTATGGCTACACCTTC. Translation gives CATGGTYGYTF.

The chain links TRBV6-5 to TRBJ2-7; 10 bases map to TRBD1. Germline trimming cut 4 bases from V and 1 base from J; bases unmatched to any gene: 7. Germline loops: CDR1 MNHEY, CDR2 SVGAGI. CDR3 length: 16 residues. As DNA, the CDR3 is TGTGCCAGCAGTTCGCCCCGGGACAGGGGTTCCTACGAGCAGTACTTC. Encoded protein: CASSSPRDRGSYEQYF.

V gene TRBV12-3 or TRBV12-4 combines with J gene TRBJ2-7; D not certain. The CDR3 has 13 residues. V lost 5 bases, J lost 0 bases, and 8 bases lay in between. This chain's CDR3 is CASSNTYSYEQYF. In DNA, the CDR3 is TGTGCCAGCAGTAACACCTACTCCTACGAGCAGTACTTC.

The rearrangement uses TRBV6-4 and TRBJ2-3; D is perhaps TRBD1 (5 bases). Trimming removed 0 bases from V and 6 bases from J, with 10 bases in between. This CDR3 comprises 14 residues. Germline-derived CDR1 and CDR2 are MRHNA and SNTAGT. The chain's CDR3 is CASSDSTEPDTQYF. In DNA, the CDR3 is TGTGCCAGCAGTGACTCGACAGAACCCGATACGCAGTATTTT.

This clone occurred once. The chain links TRBV7-3 to TRBJ1-2; 7 bases fit TRBD1. Trimming cost V 5 bases and J 7 bases; bases outside gene matches: 7. The CDR3 totals 13 residues. In germline, CDR1 is SGHTA, CDR2 FQGTGA. The CDR3 DNA reads TGTGCCAGCAGCCCCGACAGGGCTGGTGGCTACACCTTC. Amino acids: CASSPDRAGGYTF.

V and J are TRBV7-2 and TRBJ2-2, with D perhaps matching TRBD2 (6 bases). This CDR3 spans 14 amino acids. V lost 5 bases to trimming and J lost 8 bases, with 15 bases between them. Germline V lookup: CDR1 SGHTA, CDR2 FQGNSA. The CDR3 nucleotides are TGTGCCAGCAGCGGACATGGGAGCGGGGGGGAGCTGTTTTTT. Its translation: CASSGHGSGGELFF.

The chain uses TRBV19 and TRBJ2-2; tentatively, D is TRBD1 (5 bases). The CDR3 consists of 12 residues. Trimming removed 3 bases from V and 8 bases from J, with 7 bases in between. CDR1 is LNHDA, CDR2 SQIVND, per germline (reference sequence). This CDR3 reads CASSIQGGELFF. As DNA, the CDR3 is TGTGCCAGTAGTATCCAGGGAGGGGAGCTGTTTTTT.

This clone is a singleton in its sample. CDR3 in amino acids: CASSLGGLPKTYF. The DNA for the CDR3 is TGTGCCAGCAGCTTAGGGGGACTTCCTAAGACGTACTTC. The chain has TRBV7-9 and TRBJ2-7, with D possibly being TRBD2 (6 bases). The V gene's germline CDR1 is SEHNR and CDR2 FQNEAQ (reference sequence). The V end was cut by 1 base, the J end by 12 bases, with 16 bases between. The CDR3 loop spans 13 amino acids.

V gene TRBV11-2 combines with J gene TRBJ2-3; no firm D call. CDR1 and CDR2 (germline): SGHAT, FQNNGV. Trimming pared 1 base from V and 0 bases from J, leaving 11 bases between. This CDR3 comprises 16 residues. CDR3 region: CASSLALYSSTDTQYF. The CDR3, as DNA: TGTGCCAGCAGCTTAGCGCTGTACTCTAGCACAGATACGCAGTATTTT.

The rearrangement uses TRBV6-2 or TRBV6-3 and TRBJ1-1; maybe TRBD1 (5 bases). This CDR3 is 16 amino acids long. Deletions cut 4 bases from V and 0 bases from J, with 15 bases between. The germline V gene has CDR1 MNHEY and CDR2 SVGEGT. In DNA, the CDR3 is TGTGCCAGCAGTTCGGGACTTTCCCTAATGAACACTGAAGCTTTCTTT. Amino acids: CASSSGLSLMNTEAFF.

This clone was seen once. V gene TRBV9 combines with J gene TRBJ2-7, with 9 bases identical to TRBD1. The CDR3 length is 17 residues. CDR1 SGDLS and CDR2 YYNGEE come from the germline V gene. Germline trimming cut 5 bases from V and 3 bases from J; bases unmatched to any gene: 15. The CDR3 DNA reads TGTGCCAGCAGTGCCGGGACAGGGAAGTATTACGGCTACGAGCAGTACTTC. Protein sequence: CASSAGTGKYYGYEQYF. The full variable domain, completed using reference TRBV9 and TRBJ2-7, is DSGVTQTPKHLITATGQRVTLRCSPRSGDLSVYWYQQSLDQGLQFLIQYYNGEERAKGNILERFSAQQFPDLHSELNLSSLELGDSALYFCASSAGTGKYYGYEQYFGPGTRLTVT.

The chain is built from TRBV7-9 and TRBJ1-5; no clear D. Trimming cost V 10 bases and J 2 bases, with 9 bases left between them. The germline V gene encodes CDR1 SEHNR and CDR2 FQNEAQ (reference sequence). The CDR3 is 12 residues long. DNA of the CDR3: TGTGCCACCGAGGTTGGCAATCAGCCCCAGCATTTT. Its translation is CATEVGNQPQHF.

The chain uses TRBV18 and TRBJ1-1; D is possibly TRBD1 (6 bases). The germline V and J ends were trimmed by 4 bases and 3 bases, with 18 bases remaining between them. CDR1 and CDR2 from the germline V gene are KGHSH and LQKENI. This CDR3 spans 16 amino acids. The CDR3: CASSLRQVGEDTEAFF. In DNA form, the CDR3 reads TGTGCCAGCTCACTCCGACAGGTTGGGGAGGACACTGAAGCTTTCTTT. Based on the CDR3 plus reference TRBV18 and TRBJ1-1, the full variable domain is NAGVMQNPRHLVRRRGQEARLRCSPMKGHSHVYWYRQLPEEGLKFMVYLQKENIIDESGMPKERFSAEFPKEGPSILRIQQVVRGDSAAYFCASSLRQVGEDTEAFFGQGTRLTVV.

The gene calls are TRBV7-2 and TRBJ1-1; D ambiguous. Germline CDR1 is SGHTA and CDR2 is FQGNSA. V shed 2 bases and J shed 0 bases, with 10 bases lying between them. This CDR3 has 15 residues. CDR3 sequence: CASSLSAGLNTEAFF. CDR3 sequence (DNA): TGTGCCAGCAGCTTATCGGCAGGTTTGAACACTGAAGCTTTCTTT.

This chain links TRBV19 with TRBJ1-5, with D possibly matching TRBD1 (6 bases). This CDR3 has 13 amino acids. Germline CDR1 reads LNHDA; CDR2 reads SQIVND (reference sequence). V gave up 7 bases and J gave up 6 bases, with 13 bases separating them. The CDR3: CASIPQQGQPQHF. CDR3 nucleotides: TGTGCCAGTATACCTCAACAGGGTCAGCCCCAGCATTTT.